This paragraph covers one T cell receptor beta chain sequence. Its matching antigen is unknown. Sequencing was performed with immunoSEQ multiplex PCR; in TCRdb, only in-frame clones are kept and a portion is missing. The data contain tens of thousands of clones, 65% to 90% of them singletons. The sample is drawn from a study of radiation and T cells in renal cell carcinoma. For the study at large: Nephrectomy followed 15 Gy stereotactic body radiation by 4 weeks.

Germline-derived CDR1 and CDR2 are SGHTA and FQGTGA. The V gene end was trimmed by 5 bases and the J gene end by 7 bases; junction bases not matched to a gene: 4. This CDR3 is 13 amino acids long. Time point given: blood 2 weeks post-SBRT. Described treatment: 15 Gy SBRT to primary tumor, nephrectomy 4 weeks later. The tumor was a clear cell renal cell carcinoma. Findings and caveats of the study: No pretreatment tumor biopsies were available for baseline clonotypes.

This chain links TRBV7-3 with TRBJ1-2; 10 nucleotides align to TRBD1. This specimen was blood, taken from a patient whose treatment included radiotherapy and nephrectomy. This clonotype was sampled from a woman in her fifties or sixties with renal cell carcinoma. The CDR3 nucleotides read TGTGCCAGCAGCCCTGGGACAGGGGCTGGCTACACCTTC. Its protein product is CASSPGTGAGYTF.